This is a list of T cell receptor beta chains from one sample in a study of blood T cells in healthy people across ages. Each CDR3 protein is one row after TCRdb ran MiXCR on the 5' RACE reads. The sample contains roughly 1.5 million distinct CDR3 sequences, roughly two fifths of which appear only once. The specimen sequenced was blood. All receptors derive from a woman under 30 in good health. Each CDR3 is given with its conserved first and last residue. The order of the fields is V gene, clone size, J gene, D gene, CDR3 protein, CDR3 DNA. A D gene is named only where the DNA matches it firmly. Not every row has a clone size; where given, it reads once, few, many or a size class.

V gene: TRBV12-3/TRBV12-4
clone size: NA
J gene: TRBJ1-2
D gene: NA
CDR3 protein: CASSHRAENYGYTF
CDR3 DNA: TGTGCCAGCAGTCACCGAGCGGAGAACTATGGCTACACCTTC

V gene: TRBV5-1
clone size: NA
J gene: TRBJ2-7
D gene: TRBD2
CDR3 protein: CASSLRLAGNYEQYF
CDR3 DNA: TGCGCCAGCAGCTTGCGATTAGCGGGGAACTACGAGCAGTACTTC

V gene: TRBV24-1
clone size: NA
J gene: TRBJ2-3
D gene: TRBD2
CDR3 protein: CATSLAGAPDSTDTQYF
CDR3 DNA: TGTGCCACCAGTTTAGCGGGAGCGCCTGACAGCACAGATACGCAGTATTTT

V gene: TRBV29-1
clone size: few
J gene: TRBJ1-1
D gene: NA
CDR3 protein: CSVVPRVGNTEAFF
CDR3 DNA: TGCAGCGTTGTCCCCCGCGTGGGGAACACTGAAGCTTTCTTT

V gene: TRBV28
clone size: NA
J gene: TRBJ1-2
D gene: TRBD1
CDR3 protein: CASSVTGGCGYTF
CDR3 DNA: TGTGCCAGCAGTGTTACAGGGGGCTGTGGCTACACCTTC

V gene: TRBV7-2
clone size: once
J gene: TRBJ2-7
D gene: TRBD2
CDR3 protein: CASSSSAGGFAYEQYF
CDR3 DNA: TGTGCCAGCAGCTCCTCAGCGGGAGGATTTGCCTACGAGCAGTACTTC

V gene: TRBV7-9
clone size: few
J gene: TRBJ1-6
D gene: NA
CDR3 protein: CASSRPGADSPLHF
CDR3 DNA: TGTGCCAGCAGCCGCCCAGGGGCTGATTCACCCCTCCACTTT

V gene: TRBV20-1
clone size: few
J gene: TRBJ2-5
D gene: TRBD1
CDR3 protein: CSAQKGTGGFRETQYF
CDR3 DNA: TGCAGTGCTCAAAAAGGGACAGGGGGCTTCCGGGAGACCCAGTACTTC

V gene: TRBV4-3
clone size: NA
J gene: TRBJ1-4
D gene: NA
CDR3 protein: CASSLETLGGEKLFF
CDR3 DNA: TGCGCCAGCAGCCTAGAGACCTTAGGAGGCGAAAAACTGTTTTTT

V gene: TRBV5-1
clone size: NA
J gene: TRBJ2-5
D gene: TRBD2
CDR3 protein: CASSLVSSGTNEQYF
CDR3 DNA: TGCGCCAGCAGCTTGGTGTCTAGCGGGACAAATGAGCAGTACTTC

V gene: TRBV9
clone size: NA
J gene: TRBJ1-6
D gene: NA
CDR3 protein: CASSGKEVNSPLHF
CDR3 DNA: TGTGCCAGCAGCGGGAAGGAGGTTAATTCACCCCTCCACTTT

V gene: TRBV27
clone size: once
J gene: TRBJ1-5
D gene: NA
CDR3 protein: CASSGGFGNQPQHF
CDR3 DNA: TGTGCCAGCAGTGGTGGGTTTGGCAATCAGCCCCAGCATTTT

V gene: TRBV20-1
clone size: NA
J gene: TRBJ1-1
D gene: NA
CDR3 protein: CSARDEQKASTEAFF
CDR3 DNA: TGCAGTGCTAGAGATGAACAGAAGGCCAGCACTGAAGCTTTCTTT

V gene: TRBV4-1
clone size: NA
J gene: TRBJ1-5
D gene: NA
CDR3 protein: CASTDSQGNQPQHF
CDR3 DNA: TGCGCCAGTACTGACAGTCAGGGTAATCAGCCCCAGCATTTT

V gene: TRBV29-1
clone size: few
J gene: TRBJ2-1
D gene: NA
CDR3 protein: CSVERQVGSNEQFF
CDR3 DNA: TGCAGCGTTGAGAGGCAGGTTGGGAGCAATGAGCAGTTCTTC

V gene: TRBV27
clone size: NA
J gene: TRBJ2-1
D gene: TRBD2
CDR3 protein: CASSYVGTTLINEQFF
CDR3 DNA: TGTGCCAGCAGTTACGTAGGGACTACCTTAATCAATGAGCAGTTCTTC

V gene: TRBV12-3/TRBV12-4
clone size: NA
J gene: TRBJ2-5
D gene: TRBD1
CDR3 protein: CASGNHRDRETQYF
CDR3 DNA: TGTGCCAGCGGTAACCACCGGGACAGAGAGACCCAGTACTTC

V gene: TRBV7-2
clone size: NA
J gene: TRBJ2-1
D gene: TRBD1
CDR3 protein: CASSEDRGSYKEQFF
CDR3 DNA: TGTGCCAGCAGCGAAGACAGGGGTTCCTACAAGGAGCAGTTCTTC

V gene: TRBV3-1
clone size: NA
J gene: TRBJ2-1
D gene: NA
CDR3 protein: CASSQDRITDEQFF
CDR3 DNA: TGTGCCAGCAGCCAAGATAGGATCACGGATGAGCAGTTCTTC

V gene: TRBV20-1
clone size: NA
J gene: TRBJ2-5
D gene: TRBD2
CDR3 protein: CSAGLAGGLETQYF
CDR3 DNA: TGCAGTGCGGGACTAGCGGGGGGTCTGGAGACCCAGTACTTC

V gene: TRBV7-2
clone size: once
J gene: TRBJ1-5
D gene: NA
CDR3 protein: CASSFWTDSNQPQHF
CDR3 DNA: TGTGCCAGCAGCTTTTGGACAGATAGCAATCAGCCCCAGCATTTT

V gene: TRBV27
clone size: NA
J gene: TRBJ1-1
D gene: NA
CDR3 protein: CANSSLGAAMNTEAFF
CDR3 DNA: TGTGCCAACAGCTCATTGGGGGCAGCTATGAACACTGAAGCTTTCTTT

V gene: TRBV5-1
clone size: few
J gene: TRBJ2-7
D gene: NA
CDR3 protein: CASSLKGRRGVGPTYEQYF
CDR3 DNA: TGCGCCAGCAGCTTGAAGGGAAGGAGGGGGGTTGGTCCTACCTACGAGCAGTACTTC

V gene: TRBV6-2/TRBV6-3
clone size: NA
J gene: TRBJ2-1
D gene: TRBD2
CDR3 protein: CASSYSTQSGGGLAKNEQFF
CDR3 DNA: TGTGCCAGCAGTTACTCGACACAATCAGGTGGGGGACTAGCTAAAAATGAGCAGTTCTTC

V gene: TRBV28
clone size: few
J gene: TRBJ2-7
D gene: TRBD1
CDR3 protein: CASGDTGGDYEQYF
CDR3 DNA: TGTGCCAGCGGGGATACAGGGGGCGACTACGAGCAGTACTTC

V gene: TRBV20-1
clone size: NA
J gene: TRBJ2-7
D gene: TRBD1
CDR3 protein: CSASEGQQEGDEQYF
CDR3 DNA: TGCAGTGCGTCTGAGGGACAGCAGGAAGGGGACGAGCAGTACTTC

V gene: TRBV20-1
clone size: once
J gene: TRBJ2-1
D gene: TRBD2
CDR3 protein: CSATSLAGNYNEQFF
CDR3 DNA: TGCAGTGCTACCTCACTAGCGGGCAACTACAATGAGCAGTTCTTC

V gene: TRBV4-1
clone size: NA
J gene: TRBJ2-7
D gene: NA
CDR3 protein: CASSPDSSGGWYEQYF
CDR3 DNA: TGCGCCAGCAGCCCCGACTCCTCCGGGGGATGGTACGAGCAGTACTTC

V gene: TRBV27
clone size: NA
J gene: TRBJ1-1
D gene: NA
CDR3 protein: CASSVENSNTEAFF
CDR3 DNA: TGTGCCAGCAGTGTCGAGAACAGTAACACTGAAGCTTTCTTT

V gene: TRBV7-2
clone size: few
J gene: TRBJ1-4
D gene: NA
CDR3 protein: CASSRDGTTTNEKLFF
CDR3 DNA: TGTGCCAGCAGCCGGGACGGGACTACAACTAATGAAAAACTGTTTTTT

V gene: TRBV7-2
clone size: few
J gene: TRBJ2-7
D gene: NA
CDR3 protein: CASSLLVYNEQYF
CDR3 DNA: TGTGCCAGCAGCTTGTTGGTTTACAATGAGCAGTACTTC

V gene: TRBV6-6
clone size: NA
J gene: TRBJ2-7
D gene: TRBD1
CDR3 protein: CASNTPGQGYEQYF
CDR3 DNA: TGTGCCAGCAACACCCCGGGACAGGGCTACGAGCAGTACTTC

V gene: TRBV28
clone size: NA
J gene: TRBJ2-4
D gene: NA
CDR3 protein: CASAVRGSSYNEQYF
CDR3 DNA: TGTGCCAGCGCGGTGCGGGGTAGCTCCTACAATGAGCAGTACTTC

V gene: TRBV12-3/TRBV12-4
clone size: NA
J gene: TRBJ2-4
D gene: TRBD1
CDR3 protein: CASSRTGTGKEQYF
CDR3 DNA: TGTGCCAGCAGTCGAACCGGGACAGGGAAAGAGCAGTACTTC

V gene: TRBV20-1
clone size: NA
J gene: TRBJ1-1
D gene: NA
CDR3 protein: CSAPNWGAEAFF
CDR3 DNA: TGCAGTGCGCCGAACTGGGGAGCTGAAGCTTTCTTT

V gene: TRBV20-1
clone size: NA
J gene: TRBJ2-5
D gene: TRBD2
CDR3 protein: CSARKGTRGWETQYF
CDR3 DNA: TGCAGTGCTAGGAAAGGGACTAGGGGGTGGGAGACCCAGTACTTC

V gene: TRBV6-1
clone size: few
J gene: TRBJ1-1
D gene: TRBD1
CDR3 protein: CASSNVRGDTEAFF
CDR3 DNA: TGTGCCAGCAGCAATGTCAGGGGGGACACTGAAGCTTTCTTT

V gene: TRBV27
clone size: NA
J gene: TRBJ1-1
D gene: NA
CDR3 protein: CASSLKGPRVSGGGRKNTEAFF
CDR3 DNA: TGTGCCAGCAGTTTAAAAGGGCCCCGAGTGTCAGGAGGTGGGAGGAAGAACACTGAAGCTTTCTTT

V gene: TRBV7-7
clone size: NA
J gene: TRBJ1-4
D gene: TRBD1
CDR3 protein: CASGRGPNEKLFF
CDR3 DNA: TGTGCTAGCGGCAGGGGGCCGAATGAAAAACTGTTTTTT

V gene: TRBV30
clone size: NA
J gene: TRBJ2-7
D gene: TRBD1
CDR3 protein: CAWSLQGYEQYF
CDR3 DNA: TGTGCCTGGTCGCTACAGGGGTACGAGCAGTACTTC

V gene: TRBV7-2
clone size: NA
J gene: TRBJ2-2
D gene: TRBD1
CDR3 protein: CASRLGTGLPGELFF
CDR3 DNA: TGTGCCAGCAGGTTGGGGACAGGGCTGCCCGGGGAGCTGTTTTTT

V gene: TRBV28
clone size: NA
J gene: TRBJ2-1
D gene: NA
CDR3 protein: CASNLPIGPQWRVTYNEQFF
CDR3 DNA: TGTGCCAGCAACTTGCCCATTGGGCCCCAGTGGAGGGTCACCTACAATGAGCAGTTCTTC

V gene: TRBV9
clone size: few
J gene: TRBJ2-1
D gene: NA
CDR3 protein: CASSVAVAPPYNEQFF
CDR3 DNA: TGTGCCAGCAGCGTAGCTGTAGCCCCTCCCTACAATGAGCAGTTCTTC

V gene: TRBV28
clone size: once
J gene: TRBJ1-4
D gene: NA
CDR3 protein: CASSLPGALEKLFF
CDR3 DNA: TGTGCCAGCAGTTTACCCGGGGCCTTGGAAAAACTGTTTTTT

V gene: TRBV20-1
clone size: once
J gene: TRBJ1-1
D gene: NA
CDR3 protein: CSATNNGLGDNTEAFF
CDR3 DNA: TGCAGTGCTACCAATAACGGCCTAGGGGATAACACTGAAGCTTTCTTT

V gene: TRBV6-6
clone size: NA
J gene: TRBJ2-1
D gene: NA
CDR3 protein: CASSSRRGLIYNEQFF
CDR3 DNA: TGTGCCAGCAGTTCTCGTCGGGGGTTAATCTACAATGAGCAGTTCTTC

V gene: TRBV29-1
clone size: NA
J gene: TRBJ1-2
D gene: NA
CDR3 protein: CSVPDSYNYGYTF
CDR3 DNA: TGCAGCGTTCCGGACAGTTATAACTATGGCTACACCTTC

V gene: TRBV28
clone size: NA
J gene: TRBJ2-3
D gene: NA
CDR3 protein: CASNIFRQDTQYF
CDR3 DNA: TGTGCCAGCAATATTTTTCGTCAGGATACGCAGTATTTT

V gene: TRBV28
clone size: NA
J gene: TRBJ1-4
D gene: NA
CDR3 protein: CASSLGDERINEKLFF
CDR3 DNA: TGTGCCAGCAGTTTGGGGGACGAGCGGATTAATGAAAAACTGTTTTTT

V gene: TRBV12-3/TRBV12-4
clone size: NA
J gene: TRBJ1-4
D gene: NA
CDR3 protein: CASSPLADRVVELFF
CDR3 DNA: TGTGCCAGCAGTCCCCTGGCCGATCGGGTGGTGGAACTGTTTTTT

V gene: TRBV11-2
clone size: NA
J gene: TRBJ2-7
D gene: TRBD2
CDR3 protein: CASSSSGRQTHEQYF
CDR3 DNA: TGTGCCAGCAGCTCTAGCGGGAGACAAACCCACGAGCAGTACTTC

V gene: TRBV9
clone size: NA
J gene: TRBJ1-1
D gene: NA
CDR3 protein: CASSQRQVPWPEAFF
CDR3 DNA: TGTGCCAGCAGCCAACGACAGGTCCCTTGGCCTGAAGCTTTCTTT

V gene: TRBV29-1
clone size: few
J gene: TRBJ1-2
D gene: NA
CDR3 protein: CSVAQSYGYTF
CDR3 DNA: TGCAGCGTTGCCCAATCCTATGGCTACACCTTC

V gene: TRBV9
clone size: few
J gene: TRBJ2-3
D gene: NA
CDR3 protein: CASNPGSTDTQYF
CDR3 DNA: TGTGCCAGCAATCCCGGGAGCACAGATACGCAGTATTTT

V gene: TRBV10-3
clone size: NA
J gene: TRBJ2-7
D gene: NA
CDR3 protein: CAISELNEQYF
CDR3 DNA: TGTGCCATCAGTGAGTTAAACGAGCAGTACTTC

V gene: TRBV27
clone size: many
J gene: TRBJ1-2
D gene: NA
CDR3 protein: CASSLSQGYYGYTF
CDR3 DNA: TGTGCCAGCAGTTTATCCCAGGGGTACTATGGCTACACCTTC

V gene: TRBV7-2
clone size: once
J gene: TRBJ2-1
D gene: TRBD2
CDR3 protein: CTSSSGLAYEQFF
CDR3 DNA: TGTACCAGCAGCTCCGGACTAGCCTATGAGCAGTTCTTC

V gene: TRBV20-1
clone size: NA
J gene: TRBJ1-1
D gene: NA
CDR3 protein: CSARDRGSPRGAFF
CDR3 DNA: TGCAGTGCTAGGGACCGCGGTAGCCCGAGGGGAGCTTTCTTT